The clone carrying this TCR beta chain has at least ten counts. The authors amplified TCR beta CDR3 regions, and they did so from RNA transcripts for repertoire sequencing. Second-round multiplex PCR came after a first-round RT-PCR that employed HTBI primers. TCRdb reprocessed the multiplex PCR reads via MiXCR and lists one record per CDR3 protein. In the table there are approximately 210,000 distinct CDR3 sequences, approximately 28% of which are singletons. These data belong to a study of Graves' ophthalmopathy and Graves' hyperthyroidism. V was trimmed by 2 bases and J by 3 bases, leaving 13 bases between them. The CDR3 has 15 residues.

The receptor was derived from a man aged 50 to 60 with Graves' ophthalmopathy. The genes are TRBV12-3 or TRBV12-4 and TRBJ2-5; D not resolved. Sequenced material: peripheral blood. This CDR3 reads CASSLLSASKETQYF. For the CDR3, the DNA is TGTGCCAGCAGTTTACTTTCCGCCAGCAAAGAGACCCAGTACTTC.